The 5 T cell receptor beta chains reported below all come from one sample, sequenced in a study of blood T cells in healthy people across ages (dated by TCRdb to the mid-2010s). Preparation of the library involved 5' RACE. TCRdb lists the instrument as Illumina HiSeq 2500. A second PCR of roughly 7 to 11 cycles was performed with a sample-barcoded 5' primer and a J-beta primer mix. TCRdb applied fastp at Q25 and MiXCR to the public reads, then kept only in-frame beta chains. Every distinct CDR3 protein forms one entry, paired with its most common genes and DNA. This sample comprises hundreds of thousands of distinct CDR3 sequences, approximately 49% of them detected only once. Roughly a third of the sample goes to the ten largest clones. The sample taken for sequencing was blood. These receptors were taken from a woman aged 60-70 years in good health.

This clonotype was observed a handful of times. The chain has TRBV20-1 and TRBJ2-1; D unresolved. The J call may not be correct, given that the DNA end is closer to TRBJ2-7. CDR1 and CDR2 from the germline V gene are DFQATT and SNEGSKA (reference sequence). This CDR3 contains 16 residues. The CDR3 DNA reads TGCAGTGCTATGGGTTTTCGGGTGAGCTCCTACAATGAGCAGTACTTC. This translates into CSAMGFRVSSYNEQYF.

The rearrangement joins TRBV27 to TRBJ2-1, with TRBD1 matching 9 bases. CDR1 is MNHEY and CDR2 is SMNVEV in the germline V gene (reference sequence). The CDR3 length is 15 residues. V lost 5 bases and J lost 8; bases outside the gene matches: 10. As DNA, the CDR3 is TGTGCCAGCAGTCCCCCACAACAGGGGGCGGATGAGCAGTTCTTC. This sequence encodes CASSPPQQGADEQFF.

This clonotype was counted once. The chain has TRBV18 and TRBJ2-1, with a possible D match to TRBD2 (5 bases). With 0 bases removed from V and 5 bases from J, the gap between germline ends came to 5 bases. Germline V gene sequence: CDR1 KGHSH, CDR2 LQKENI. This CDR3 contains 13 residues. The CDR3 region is CASSPPRDNEQFF. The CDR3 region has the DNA TGTGCCAGCTCACCACCGAGGGACAATGAGCAGTTCTTC. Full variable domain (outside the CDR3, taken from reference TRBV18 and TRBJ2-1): NAGVMQNPRHLVRRRGQEARLRCSPMKGHSHVYWYRQLPEEGLKFMVYLQKENIIDESGMPKERFSAEFPKEGPSILRIQQVVRGDSAAYFCASSPPRDNEQFFGPGTRLTVL.

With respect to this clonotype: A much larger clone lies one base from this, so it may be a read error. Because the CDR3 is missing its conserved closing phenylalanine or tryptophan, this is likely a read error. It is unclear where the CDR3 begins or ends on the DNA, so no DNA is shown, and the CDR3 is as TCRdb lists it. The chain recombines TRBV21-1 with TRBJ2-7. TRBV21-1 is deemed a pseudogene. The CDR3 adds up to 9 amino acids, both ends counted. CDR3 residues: CASSYEQYS.

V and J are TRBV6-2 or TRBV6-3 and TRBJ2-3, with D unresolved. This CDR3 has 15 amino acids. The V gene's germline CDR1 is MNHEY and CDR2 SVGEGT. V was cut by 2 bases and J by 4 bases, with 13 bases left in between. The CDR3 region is CASSYRQSRADTQYF. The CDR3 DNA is TGTGCCAGCAGTTACCGCCAATCCCGGGCAGATACGCAGTATTTT.